Here is one T cell receptor beta chain with its context. The target antigen is unknown. This specimen comes from a study of Ad26.COV2.S vaccination and SARS-CoV-2 variants. Study overall: Donor had been placed in the Ad26.COV2.S arm of the COV1001 trial.

Germline assignment: CDR1 GTSNPN and CDR2 SVGIG (reference sequence). CDR3 length equals 12 residues. V lost 5 bases to trimming and J lost 0 bases, with 8 bases between them. Measured with immunoSEQ multiplex PCR; TCRdb has only the in-frame clones, and not every one. The sample holds about 350,000 clones, 75% to 90% seen once. As to treatment: around 19 received Ad26.COV2.S at low or high dose, single or two shots; about 5 received placebo; per-sample allocation not given. The samples date from day 63 after the first vaccine or placebo injection. Study-wide points: Responses of spike-specific T cells (both CD8+ and CD4+) reportedly showed substantial breadth after vaccination.

The J gene is TRBJ2-7, the V gene TRBV30; no definite D call. This specimen consisted of peripheral blood, obtained in a trial of Ad26.COV2.S vaccine versus placebo. The TCR comes from a person between 18 and 65 years old who received the Ad26.COV2.S COVID-19 vaccine or a placebo. CDR3 in DNA: TGTGCCTGGCGCGGCATCTCCTACGAGCAGTACTTC. Translated: CAWRGISYEQYF.